This passage covers 21 T cell receptor beta chains from one sample sequenced in a study of sequential checkpoint blockade in melanoma. Treatment here: randomized to nivolumab then ipilimumab (arm A) or the reverse (arm B). Libraries were prepared by immunoSEQ multiplex PCR; TCRdb keeps only in-frame clonotypes and omits some of them. The table shows fewer than 50,000 clones, with over 75% occurring only once. Sequenced material: CD8+ T cells sorted from blood (inferred from file names), taken from a patient given nivolumab and ipilimumab in sequence. These receptors were obtained from a human donor with melanoma.

The chain has TRBV6-4 and TRBJ2-1; 7 positions agree with TRBD2. Looked up from germline, CDR1 is MRHNA and CDR2 is SNTAGT. The CDR3 sequence is 17 residues long. V lost 8 bases, J lost 8 bases, and 21 bases stayed unmatched. CDR3 DNA sequence: TGTGCCAGCCCTCCCAGCCTAGGCGGGAGAGGCCCTGATGAGCAGTTCTTC. Its translation is CASPPSLGGRGPDEQFF.

The CDR3 loop is CASSSRTVGYTF. In DNA, the CDR3 is TGTGCCAGTAGTTCCCGGACAGTAGGCTACACCTTC. This chain links TRBV19 with TRBJ1-2; TRBD1 might be the D (6 bases). This CDR3 is built from 12 residues. Trimming shortened V by 5 bases and J by 8 bases, and 12 bases separated the two germline ends. Germline CDR1 and CDR2: LNHDA and SQIVND (reference sequence).

The chain has TRBV25-1 and TRBJ1-6, with 7 bases identical to TRBD1. CDR3 length: 16 residues. V lost 6 bases, J lost 6 bases, and 11 bases stayed unmatched. Germline lookup yields CDR1 MGHDK and CDR2 SYGVNS. CDR3 sequence (DNA): TGTGCCAGCAGAGCCTCCGGGACAGAGATTAATTCACCCCTCCACTTT. The encoded protein is CASRASGTEINSPLHF.

The V gene is TRBV7-9, the J gene TRBJ2-4, with D unclear. The CDR3 consists of 15 residues. The V and J ends lost 4 bases and 3 bases respectively, with 13 bases between them. Germline V gives CDR1 SEHNR, CDR2 FQNEAQ (reference sequence). This chain's CDR3 is CASSSPGSDKNIQYF. In nucleotides, the CDR3 is TGTGCCAGCAGCTCCCCCGGGTCGGACAAAAACATTCAGTACTTC.

This clone was observed once. V gene TRBV7-8 combines with J gene TRBJ2-7, with D possibly matching TRBD1 (7 bases). In germline, CDR1 is SGHVS, CDR2 FQNEAQ. The V end lost 5 bases, the J end lost 6 bases, and 17 bases lay between the germline ends. The length of the CDR3 is 14 residues. The CDR3 here is CASSIDRDWFEQYF. In DNA, the CDR3 is TGTGCCAGCAGCATTGACAGGGACTGGTTCGAGCAGTACTTC.

The chain uses TRBV9 and TRBJ2-1; 7 bases map to TRBD2. Germline V CDR1 and CDR2: SGDLS, YYNGEE. CDR3 length equals 15 residues. J lost 4 bases, V lost 0 bases, and 4 bases had no gene match. As DNA, the CDR3 is TGTGCCAGCAGCGTAGGCGGGAGTGAGTACAATGAGCAGTTCTTC. Amino acids: CASSVGGSEYNEQFF.

V is TRBV15 and J is TRBJ1-5; 9 positions match TRBD1. Per the germline V gene, CDR1 is LNHNV and CDR2 is YYDKDF (reference sequence). Trimming removed 1 base from V and 6 bases from J; junction bases left unmatched: 4. This CDR3 spans 15 amino acids. This chain's CDR3 is CATSRVGTGFQPQHF. The CDR3 DNA follows: TGTGCCACCAGCAGAGTGGGGACAGGGTTTCAGCCCCAGCATTTT.

The chain couples TRBV10-3 to TRBJ2-5; 8 bases align to TRBD2. The V gene end was trimmed by 11 bases and the J gene end by 4 bases; junction bases not matched to a gene: 9. CDR1 ENHRY and CDR2 SYGVKD come from the germline V gene. The CDR3 spans 13 residues. The CDR3 nucleotides are TGTGCCGCCCGAGCGGGAGAATCAGAGACCCAGTACTTC. Translated, it gives CAARAGESETQYF.

In regard to this clone: The identical CDR3 is also encoded by other nucleotide sequences in the sample. The chain uses TRBV5-6 and TRBJ2-2; 8 nucleotides line up with TRBD1. The V and J ends lost 4 bases and 6 bases, in that order; junction bases with no gene match: 8. This CDR3 is 15 amino acids long. Germline CDR1 reads SGHDT; CDR2 reads YYEEEE. The chain's CDR3 is CASSGQGAIAGELFF. DNA for the CDR3: TGTGCCAGCAGCGGGCAGGGGGCGATAGCCGGGGAGCTGTTTTTT.

This chain joins TRBV19 and TRBJ1-1, with D hard to call. The CDR3 spans 13 residues. Trimming took off 5 bases at V and 0 bases at J, with 7 bases between the two ends. CDR1 and CDR2 (germline): LNHDA, SQIVND (reference sequence). The DNA for the CDR3 is TGTGCCAGTAGTTTGTTAATGAACACTGAAGCTTTCTTT. It translates to CASSLLMNTEAFF.

CDR3 coding DNA: TGTGCCAGCTCATCCAGCGGGAGGAGGTACGAGCAGTACGTC. Its translation: CASSSSGRRYEQYV. The rearrangement joins TRBV18 to TRBJ2-7, with 9 bases matching TRBD2. J was trimmed by 4 bases and V by 5 bases; bases with no gene match: 6. The CDR3 totals 14 residues. Germline values: CDR1 KGHSH, CDR2 LQKENI.

The rearrangement links TRBV27 to TRBJ2-7, with no clear D. Trimming left V 0 bases short and J 2 bases short, with 5 bases between. The germline V gene has CDR1 MNHEY and CDR2 SMNVEV (reference sequence). CDR3 length: 13 amino acids. The CDR3 here is CASSLSEPYEQYF. CDR3 DNA: TGTGCCAGCAGTTTATCGGAGCCCTACGAGCAGTACTTC.

In its sample, this clone was seen once. This chain links TRBV9 with TRBJ2-4; maybe TRBD1 (5 bases). The germline gives CDR1 SGDLS, CDR2 YYNGEE. With 3 bases removed from V and 3 bases from J, the gap between germline ends came to 16 bases. The CDR3 totals 16 residues. CDR3: CASSDPGSEVKNIQYF. DNA for the CDR3: TGTGCCAGCAGCGATCCAGGGTCGGAAGTCAAAAACATTCAGTACTTC.

This chain links TRBV20-1 with TRBJ2-2; tentatively, D is TRBD1 (5 bases). Germline V gene sequence: CDR1 DFQATT, CDR2 SNEGSKA (reference sequence). The CDR3 extends over 11 amino acids. Trimming cost V 7 bases and J 6 bases, with 9 bases left between them. The CDR3 loop reads CSVRVAGELFF. The DNA for the CDR3 is TGCAGTGTCAGGGTGGCCGGGGAGCTGTTTTTT.

The V gene is TRBV19, the J gene TRBJ2-7; TRBD1 aligns across 9 bases. The CDR3 length is 16 residues. The germline gives CDR1 LNHDA, CDR2 SQIVND (reference sequence). Trimming cost V 4 bases and J 2 bases; bases outside gene matches: 9. DNA of the CDR3: TGTGCCAGTAGTACAACCGGGACAGGGTGGACCTACGAGCAGTACTTC. Protein sequence: CASSTTGTGWTYEQYF. The full variable domain, completed using reference TRBV19 and TRBJ2-7, is DGGITQSPKYLFRKEGQNVTLSCEQNLNHDAMYWYRQDPGQGLRLIYYSQIVNDFQKGDIAEGYSVSREKKESFPLTVTSAQKNPTAFYLCASSTTGTGWTYEQYFGPGTRLTVT.

This chain joins TRBV6-5 and TRBJ2-7; TRBD1 aligns across 9 bases. The CDR3 length is 15 residues. The germline V gene encodes CDR1 MNHEY and CDR2 SVGAGI. J was trimmed by 0 bases and V by 2 bases; bases with no gene match: 2. In DNA form, the CDR3 reads TGTGCCAGCAGTTACGGGACAGGGAGCTCCTACGAGCAGTACTTC. The encoded protein is CASSYGTGSSYEQYF.

This chain connects TRBV28 to TRBJ2-1; D possibly corresponds to TRBD1 (5 bases). The germline V gene has CDR1 MDHEN and CDR2 SYDVKM. V gave up 3 bases and J gave up 5 bases, with 11 bases separating them. CDR3 length equals 14 residues. The CDR3 DNA sequence: TGTGCCAGCAGTTTCCAGGGATGGAACAATGAGCAGTTCTTC. It codes for CASSFQGWNNEQFF.

The CDR3 DNA reads as TGCGCCAGCAGCCAAGAGGGGGCGAGGAGGTCCTACAATGAGCAGTTCTTC. It translates to CASSQEGARRSYNEQFF. The V and J genes are TRBV4-3 and TRBJ2-1; possibly TRBD1 for D (6 bases). The CDR3 has 17 residues. Germline values: CDR1 LGHNA, CDR2 YSLEER. Trimming shortened V by 0 bases and J by 1 base, and 13 bases separated the two germline ends.

This clone was observed once. This chain connects TRBV27 to TRBJ2-4; 9 nucleotides agree with TRBD1. V was pared by 1 base and J by 1 base, with 2 bases of the junction left unmatched. The V gene's germline CDR1 is MNHEY and CDR2 SMNVEV (reference sequence). This CDR3 has 16 amino acids. CDR3 nucleotides: TGTGCCAGCAGTTTATGGACAGGGGCGGCCAAAAACATTCAGTACTTC. Amino acid sequence: CASSLWTGAAKNIQYF.

This sequence joins TRBV27 and TRBJ1-2; 8 bases map to TRBD1. The CDR3 loop spans 15 amino acids. The trim removed 3 bases at V and 2 bases at J, leaving 5 bases unmatched. Germline CDR1 is MNHEY and CDR2 is SMNVEV (reference sequence). CDR3 residues: CASSLAGGANYGYTF. DNA for the CDR3: TGTGCCAGCAGTTTGGCAGGGGGCGCCAACTATGGCTACACCTTC.

The chain joins TRBV7-8 to TRBJ2-5; D is uncertain. V lost 0 bases to trimming and J lost 11 bases, with 10 bases between them. The CDR3 sequence is 12 residues long. Per the germline V gene, CDR1 is SGHVS and CDR2 is FQNEAQ. The CDR3 DNA reads TGTGCCAGCAGCTTAGCGCAGGTCGCGCAGTACTTC. It yields the protein CASSLAQVAQYF.